The 17 T cell receptor beta chains below come from one sample, sequenced in a study of T cell repertoires in cytomegalovirus infection. TCRdb independently ran MiXCR on the reads; one entry per CDR3 protein. The sample contains roughly 990,000 distinct CDR3 sequences, around a third of which appear only once. Their cognate antigens are unknown. Sequenced material: cultured CD8+ T cells from PBMCs, taken from culture after CMV antigen stimulation. All receptors come from a human donor in good health (CMV status not recorded). Some clones in this sample may be carry-over from other donors' samples.

The chain couples TRBV7-2 to TRBJ2-7; no clear D. Per germline, CDR1 SGHTA and CDR2 FQGNSA. The CDR3 has 13 amino acids. Between the trimmed V and J ends, which lost 3 bases and 0 bases, there was a span of 6 bases. Here the CDR3 reads CASSFANSYEQYV. CDR3 coding DNA: TGTGCCAGCAGCTTTGCTAACTCCTACGAGCAGTACGTC.

The V call is TRBV6-5, the J call TRBJ2-3; D gene ambiguous. The CDR3 is 17 amino acids. Trimming removed 2 bases at V and 2 bases at J, with 17 bases between. The V gene's germline CDR1 is MNHEY and CDR2 SVGAGI. The CDR3 bases are TGTGCCAGCAGTTACCTGAAGAGTCAGTCATCCACAGATACGCAGTATTTT. Its protein product is CASSYLKSQSSTDTQYF.

The chain uses TRBV20-1 and TRBJ1-4; no firm D call. The ends were cut back, 3 bases at V and 0 bases at J, with 11 bases in the middle. Germline-derived CDR1 and CDR2 are DFQATT and SNEGSKA (reference sequence). This CDR3 has 15 amino acids. The CDR3 loop is CSARAGFPTNEKLFF. CDR3 coding DNA: TGCAGTGCTAGGGCAGGTTTTCCAACTAATGAAAAACTGTTTTTT.

This clonotype came up a few times. This chain joins TRBV6-1 and TRBJ1-5, with a tentative D call TRBD1 (5 bases). This CDR3 region has 16 residues. Deletions cut 3 bases from V and 6 bases from J, with 18 bases between. From germline, CDR1 is MNHNS and CDR2 SASEGT. CDR3 sequence: CASSDMSPWQGQPQHF. The CDR3 coding sequence is TGTGCCAGCAGTGACATGAGTCCCTGGCAGGGTCAGCCCCAGCATTTT.

V is TRBV5-6 and J is TRBJ1-1, with TRBD1 matching 9 bases. Germline CDR1 reads SGHDT; CDR2 reads YYEEEE. The CDR3 is 15 residues long. V shed 4 bases, J shed 6 bases, and the junction held 10 bases outside the gene matches. The CDR3 here is CASSDEGQGLPEAFF. The CDR3 bases are TGTGCCAGCAGCGATGAGGGACAGGGCCTTCCTGAAGCTTTCTTT.

This clonotype showed up just a few times. The chain couples TRBV5-1 to TRBJ2-5; tentative D call: TRBD1 (6 bases). V was shortened by 1 base and J by 3 bases, with 13 bases between the two germline ends. The CDR3 has 15 amino acids. The germline V gene has CDR1 SGHRS and CDR2 YFSETQ. The CDR3 coding sequence is TGCGCCAGCAGCTTGTTCGGGACATCAGAAGAGACCCAGTACTTC. As protein: CASSLFGTSEETQYF. Full variable domain (remainder filled in from reference TRBV5-1 and TRBJ2-5): KAGVTQTPRYLIKTRGQQVTLSCSPISGHRSVSWYQQTPGQGLQFLFEYFSETQRNKGNFPGRFSGRQFSNSRSEMNVSTLELGDSALYLCASSLFGTSEETQYFGPGTRLLVL.

The chain uses TRBV2 and TRBJ2-1; tentatively, D is TRBD1 (6 bases). CDR3 length: 15 residues. CDR1 and CDR2 from the germline V gene are SNHLY and FYNNEI. V dropped 6 bases and J dropped 0 bases, with 12 bases sitting between them. The CDR3 bases are TGTGCCAGCAGAATGGACAGAAGCTCCTACAATGAGCAGTTCTTC. Translation gives CASRMDRSSYNEQFF. Together with reference TRBV2 and TRBJ2-1, the CDR3 gives the full variable domain: EPEVTQTPSHQVTQMGQEVILRCVPISNHLYFYWYRQILGQKVEFLVSFYNNEISEKSEIFDDQFSVERPDGSNFTLKIRSTKLEDSAMYFCASRMDRSSYNEQFFGPGTRLTVL.

V usage is TRBV7-6 and J usage is TRBJ1-5; 7 bases agree with TRBD1. This CDR3 is 14 amino acids long. The junction had 11 bases not matched to a gene; V was cut back by 4 bases and J by 11 bases. The germline gives CDR1 SGHVS, CDR2 FNYEAQ. The CDR3 sequence: CASSSDRRGSTQHF. DNA of the CDR3: TGTGCCAGCAGCTCGGACAGGCGGGGGTCGACCCAGCATTTT.

This clonotype was picked up a small number of times. CDR3: CASSSTLPGITEAFF. CDR3 nucleotides: TGTGCCAGCAGCTCAACCCTACCGGGGATCACTGAAGCTTTCTTT. This chain uses TRBV5-5 with TRBJ1-1; D gene ambiguous. CDR1 is SGHKS and CDR2 is YYEKEE in the germline V gene (reference sequence). V was pared by 3 bases and J by 4 bases, with 16 bases between. The CDR3 has 15 amino acids.

This clonotype was observed at least ten times. The J gene is TRBJ2-7, the V gene TRBV7-8; D might be TRBD1 or TRBD2, each matching 6 bases. The CDR3 spans 16 residues. V was cut by 1 base and J by 2 bases, with 15 bases left in between. Germline-derived CDR1 and CDR2 are SGHVS and FQNEAQ. The CDR3 nucleotides are TGTGCCAGCAGCTTAGGTGGGGGGCTTCCTACCTACGAGCAGTACTTC. It is translated as CASSLGGGLPTYEQYF.

V and J are TRBV27 and TRBJ1-2; D is undetermined. Germline CDR1 is MNHEY and CDR2 is SMNVEV (reference sequence). The CDR3 has 13 residues. The V end was cut by 2 bases, the J end by 5 bases, with 9 bases between. The CDR3 sequence is CASSLEPSYGYTF. The CDR3 DNA follows: TGTGCCAGCAGTTTAGAGCCGTCTTATGGCTACACCTTC.

This clonotype occurred a few times. This chain connects TRBV7-6 to TRBJ2-1; D ambiguous. The CDR3 is 15 residues long. The V end was cut by 1 base, the J end by 0 bases, with 7 bases between. CDR1 is SGHVS and CDR2 is FNYEAQ in the germline V gene. CDR3 region: CASSLVASSYNEQFF. As DNA, the CDR3 is TGTGCCAGCAGCTTAGTGGCAAGCTCCTACAATGAGCAGTTCTTC.

This clonotype was counted between two and nine times. The chain is built from TRBV20-1 and TRBJ2-5; 8 bases fit TRBD2. The CDR3 contains 15 residues. With 0 bases clipped from V and 1 base from J, the junction kept 4 bases outside the gene matches. Germline V gives CDR1 DFQATT, CDR2 SNEGSKA (reference sequence). The CDR3 sequence: CSARDITSGQETQYF. CDR3 bases: TGCAGTGCTAGAGATATTACTAGCGGCCAAGAGACCCAGTACTTC.

Only a few counts were recorded for this clonotype. The genes are TRBV10-1 and TRBJ2-2; D remains ambiguous. Germline loops: CDR1 WNHNN, CDR2 SYGVQD (reference sequence). The CDR3 spans 14 residues. The germline V and J ends were trimmed by 6 bases and 3 bases, with 11 bases remaining between them. For the CDR3, the DNA is TGCGCCAGCAGCGAAGACGGATACACCGGGGAGCTGTTTTTT. Its protein product is CASSEDGYTGELFF.

Many counts were recorded for this clonotype. The genes are TRBV7-2 and TRBJ2-3; TRBD2 matches 12 bases. Looked up from germline, CDR1 is SGHTA and CDR2 is FQGNSA. The CDR3 length is 17 residues. V shed 4 bases and J 2 bases; nucleotides not matched to a gene: 7. The CDR3 nucleotides are TGTGCCAGCAGCTCTTTTACTAGCGGGGGGCCCACAGATACGCAGTATTTT. Its protein is CASSSFTSGGPTDTQYF.

The chain recombines TRBV15 with TRBJ2-1, with 8 bases identical to TRBD1. Germline assignment: CDR1 LNHNV and CDR2 YYDKDF (reference sequence). V lost 5 bases, J lost 4 bases, and 7 bases stayed unmatched. This CDR3 spans 15 amino acids. The CDR3 loop reads CATSQPHRGYNEQFF. Here the CDR3 DNA reads TGTGCCACCAGCCAACCCCACAGGGGGTACAATGAGCAGTTCTTC. Drawing the rest from reference TRBV15 and TRBJ2-1, the complete variable domain is DAMVIQNPRYQVTQFGKPVTLSCSQTLNHNVMYWYQQKSSQAPKLLFHYYDKDFNNEADTPDNFQSRRPNTSFCFLDIRSPGLGDTAMYLCATSQPHRGYNEQFFGPGTRLTVL.

This clonotype showed up many times. The chain couples TRBV12-3 or TRBV12-4 to TRBJ2-5; 7 bases agree with TRBD2. J gave up 5 bases and V 2 bases, and 8 bases lay outside the gene matches. The CDR3 extends over 15 amino acids. CDR3 protein: CASSLSPAGRETQYF. CDR3 sequence (DNA): TGTGCCAGCAGTTTATCCCCAGCGGGGAGGGAGACCCAGTACTTC.